These 32 T cell receptor beta chains originate from one sample sequenced in a study of brain metastases from non-small cell lung cancer. Profiled with immunoSEQ multiplex PCR; TCRdb holds only in-frame clones, not every one. The sample lists under 3,500 clones; 88% were seen once. What was sequenced was primary lung tumor tissue. The receptors here all came from a donor at least 40 years old with non-small cell lung cancer.

As concerns this clone: Other DNA sequences in this specimen translate into the identical CDR3. This chain uses TRBV29-1 with TRBJ2-7; D assignment may be TRBD1 or TRBD2 (5 bases each). The CDR3 extends over 12 amino acids. The V gene's germline CDR1 is SQVTM and CDR2 ANQGSEA. Trimming left V 7 bases short and J 7 bases short, with 17 bases between. The CDR3 nucleotides are TGCAGCGCCAGTAGGGACGGCTATGAGCAGTACTTC. Amino acid sequence: CSASRDGYEQYF.

This clone was counted between two and nine times. This chain connects TRBV9 to TRBJ2-3; a weak D match, TRBD1 (6 bases). The CDR3 is 13 residues long. The V and J ends lost 3 bases and 5 bases respectively, with 10 bases between them. The germline V gene encodes CDR1 SGDLS and CDR2 YYNGEE. The DNA for the CDR3 is TGTGCCAGCAGCGGAGCAGGGGAAGATACGCAGTATTTT. Protein sequence: CASSGAGEDTQYF.

The chain links TRBV7-2 to TRBJ1-2; D gene unclear. The V and J ends lost 3 bases and 4 bases respectively, with 3 bases between them. The CDR3 spans 11 residues. Per germline, CDR1 SGHTA and CDR2 FQGNSA. CDR3 DNA: TGTGCCAGCAGCTTTACCTATGGCTACACCTTC. This sequence encodes CASSFTYGYTF.

The genes are TRBV19 and TRBJ1-5; D is perhaps TRBD1 (6 bases). V was cut by 7 bases and J by 4 bases, with 20 bases left in between. Germline V gene data show CDR1 as LNHDA and CDR2 as SQIVND (reference sequence). The CDR3 has 16 amino acids. CDR3 in amino acids: CASNQAGQFGNQPQHF. CDR3 bases: TGTGCCAGTAACCAAGCTGGACAGTTCGGGAATCAGCCCCAGCATTTT. Full variable domain (missing parts from reference TRBV19 and TRBJ1-5): DGGITQSPKYLFRKEGQNVTLSCEQNLNHDAMYWYRQDPGQGLRLIYYSQIVNDFQKGDIAEGYSVSREKKESFPLTVTSAQKNPTAFYLCASNQAGQFGNQPQHFGDGTRLSIL.

Only a few counts were recorded for this clone. V and J are TRBV7-8 and TRBJ2-1, with D possibly being TRBD2 (7 bases). CDR3 length: 15 amino acids. V was trimmed by 1 base and J by 10 bases, leaving 17 bases between them. Germline V gives CDR1 SGHVS, CDR2 FQNEAQ. The CDR3 DNA reads as TGTGCCAGCAGCTTAGAGAGCGGGACACGAGAAGAGCAGTTCTTC. Translating it yields CASSLESGTREEQFF.

CDR3 nucleotide sequence: TGTGCCAGCAGCTTGCAGGAGAACACTGAAGCTTTCTTT. Translation: CASSLQENTEAFF. This rearrangement joins TRBV7-2 to TRBJ1-1; D call uncertain. The CDR3 sequence is 13 residues long. Germline V gene lookup returns CDR1 SGHTA and CDR2 FQGNSA. The V end lost 3 bases, the J end lost 1 base, and 6 bases lay between the germline ends.

This clone has only a few counts. V usage is TRBV9 and J usage is TRBJ2-1, with D tentatively TRBD2 (6 bases). V was shortened by 2 bases and J by 3 bases, with 12 bases between the two germline ends. The CDR3 extends over 15 amino acids. Germline CDR1 SGDLS, CDR2 YYNGEE. In nucleotides, the CDR3 is TGTGCCAGCAGCGTGGACGGGAGAGTCTACAATGAGCAGTTCTTC. Amino acids: CASSVDGRVYNEQFF.

In its sample, this clone was seen once. One end of the junction fails to match germline, which may point to a read error. Other nucleotide sequences in the sample specify the same CDR3. This chain uses TRBV6-2 or TRBV6-3 with TRBJ1-2; no firm D call. This CDR3 is built from 13 residues. CDR1 is MNHEY, CDR2 SVGEGT, per germline. The CDR3 loop reads CASSYVPYYGYTF. DNA for the CDR3: TGTGCCAGCAGTTACGTCCCATACTATGGCTACACCTTT.

Concerning this clone: The junction shows a germline mismatch at one end, possibly a read error. The chain recombines TRBV5-1 with TRBJ2-2; perhaps TRBD2 as D (5 bases). This CDR3 comprises 17 residues. Germline-derived CDR1 and CDR2 are SGHRS and YFSETQ. The CDR3 region has the DNA TGCGCCAGCAGCTTCATGTCAGAGGGATTTAACACCGGGGAGTTGTTTTTT. It yields the protein CASSFMSEGFNTGELFF.

This clone was picked up a small number of times. The chain joins TRBV5-1 to TRBJ1-1, with TRBD1 identical over 9 bases. This CDR3 has 14 residues. The trim removed 4 bases at V and 2 bases at J, leaving 3 bases unmatched. The V gene's germline CDR1 is SGHRS and CDR2 YFSETQ. CDR3 bases: TGCGCCAGCAGCCCGGGACAGGGAAACACTGAAGCTTTCTTT. Its translation is CASSPGQGNTEAFF. Based on the CDR3 plus reference TRBV5-1 and TRBJ1-1, the full variable domain is KAGVTQTPRYLIKTRGQQVTLSCSPISGHRSVSWYQQTPGQGLQFLFEYFSETQRNKGNFPGRFSGRQFSNSRSEMNVSTLELGDSALYLCASSPGQGNTEAFFGQGTRLTVV.

The chain carries TRBV12-3 or TRBV12-4 and TRBJ1-2; D ambiguous. This CDR3 has 11 amino acids. The V end was cut by 3 bases, the J end by 10 bases, with 9 bases between. The CDR3 DNA reads TGTGCCAGCAGTTTCAGGAGCTCCTACACCTTC. Its protein is CASSFRSSYTF.

Of note for this clone: An end of the junction does not agree with germline; a read error may underlie this. This rearrangement joins TRBV2 to TRBJ2-4; D gene uncertain. This CDR3 is 16 amino acids long. Germline V gene lookup returns CDR1 SNHLY and CDR2 FYNNEI. Here the CDR3 reads CANSENSLLAKNIQYF. Here the CDR3 DNA reads TGTGCCAACAGTGAGAACAGTTTACTAGCCAAAAACATTCAGTACTTC.

The V call is TRBV19, the J call TRBJ2-1, with 7 bases aligning to TRBD2. V lost 3 bases and J lost 7; bases outside the gene matches: 18. CDR3 length equals 18 residues. The germline CDR1 and CDR2 sequences are LNHDA and SQIVND (reference sequence). The CDR3 sequence is CASSIPIGQRDLMNEQFF. In nucleotides, the CDR3 is TGTGCCAGTAGTATCCCCATCGGCCAGCGGGACCTTATGAATGAGCAGTTCTTC.

In this sample, this clone turned up a few times. The rearrangement uses TRBV7-2 and TRBJ1-3; the D gene is possibly TRBD1 (6 bases). The CDR3 totals 14 residues. V was shortened by 4 bases and J by 0 bases, with 7 bases between the two germline ends. The V gene's germline CDR1 is SGHTA and CDR2 FQGNSA. The CDR3 sequence: CASSSDSSGNTIYF. For the CDR3, the DNA is TGTGCCAGCAGCTCGGACAGCTCTGGAAACACCATATATTTT. The complete variable domain, with remaining parts taken from reference TRBV7-2 and TRBJ1-3, reads GAGVSQSPSNKVTEKGKDVELRCDPISGHTALYWYRQSLGQGLEFLIYFQGNSAPDKSGLPSDRFSAERTGGSVSTLTIQRTQQEDSAVYLCASSSDSSGNTIYFGEGSWLTVV.

V is TRBV7-7 and J is TRBJ1-3; no reliable D call. Deletions cut 5 bases from V and 0 bases from J, with 11 bases between. Per the germline V gene, CDR1 is SSHAT and CDR2 is FNYEAQ (reference sequence). There are 15 residues in the CDR3. The CDR3 sequence: CASSAGPSSGNTIYF. In DNA form, the CDR3 reads TGTGCCAGCAGCGCCGGTCCTAGCTCTGGAAACACCATATATTTT. Full variable domain (missing parts from reference TRBV7-7 and TRBJ1-3): GAGVSQSPRYKVTKRGQDVTLRCDPISSHATLYWYQQALGQGPEFLTYFNYEAQPDKSGLPSDRFSAERPEGSISTLTIQRTEQRDSAMYRCASSAGPSSGNTIYFGEGSWLTVV.

The chain joins TRBV19 to TRBJ2-6; a weak D match, TRBD1 (5 bases). Trimming pared 7 bases from V and 5 bases from J, leaving 15 bases between. Germline lookup yields CDR1 LNHDA and CDR2 SQIVND (reference sequence). The CDR3 totals 15 residues. The CDR3 region has the DNA TGTGCCAGTAAGGAAGCAGGGTCTAGGGCCAACGTCCTGACTTTC. Protein product: CASKEAGSRANVLTF.

This sequence joins TRBV7-2 and TRBJ2-5; no reliable D call. The length of the CDR3 is 15 residues. The germline V gene encodes CDR1 SGHTA and CDR2 FQGNSA. Trimming took off 0 bases at V and 7 bases at J, with 15 bases between the two ends. In nucleotides, the CDR3 is TGTGCCAGCAGCTTAGCGTCTGAGCTAACGGGGACCCAGTACTTC. It is translated as CASSLASELTGTQYF.

The chain employs TRBV3-1 (or the pseudogene TRBV3-2) and TRBJ1-1; TRBD1 might be the D (5 bases). Per the germline V gene, CDR1 is LGHDT and CDR2 is YNNKEL (reference sequence). There are 14 residues in the CDR3. V dropped 4 bases and J dropped 5 bases, with 14 bases sitting between them. Here the CDR3 DNA reads TGTGCCAGCAGCCCCGCAAATCCAGGGACTGAAGCTTTCTTT. It specifies CASSPANPGTEAFF.

The V gene is TRBV7-2, the J gene TRBJ2-1, with 15 bases that match TRBD2. The CDR3 contains 15 residues. Germline-derived CDR1 and CDR2 are SGHTA and FQGNSA. V dropped 5 bases and J dropped 12; count of bases not matched to a gene: 8. The DNA of the CDR3 is TGTGCCAGCAGCCCCCCGGGACTAGCGGGAGGCGGGCAGTTCTTC. This codes for CASSPPGLAGGGQFF.

Only one count was recorded for this clone. This chain uses TRBV6-1 with TRBJ1-1, with 7 bases fitting TRBD1. CDR3 length: 17 amino acids. The V gene end was trimmed by 2 bases and the J gene end by 2 bases; junction bases not matched to a gene: 11. The germline V gene has CDR1 MNHNS and CDR2 SASEGT. The CDR3 region has the DNA TGTGCCAGCAGTGAAAGACAGGGTCCGTCTATAAACACTGAAGCTTTCTTT. This codes for CASSERQGPSINTEAFF.

This clone was picked up a small number of times. The chain carries TRBV5-4 and TRBJ2-1; weak D call: TRBD2 (6 bases). Germline V gives CDR1 SGHNT, CDR2 YYREEE (reference sequence). Trimming shortened V by 0 bases and J by 7 bases, and 14 bases separated the two germline ends. This CDR3 region has 15 residues. The CDR3 here is CASSLDAGSINEQFF. In nucleotides, the CDR3 is TGTGCCAGCAGCTTGGATGCGGGGAGCATAAATGAGCAGTTCTTC.

V is TRBV28 and J is TRBJ1-2; D uncertain. The V end was cut by 8 bases, the J end by 4 bases, with 11 bases between. Looked up from germline, CDR1 is MDHEN and CDR2 is SYDVKM. This CDR3 has 12 residues. CDR3 bases: TGTGCCAGCTCCCAAATGGCCTATGGCTACACCTTC. It specifies CASSQMAYGYTF.

This clone was detected once. The CDR3 loop reads CASSLRGDPGNTIYF. CDR3 bases: TGTGCCAGCAGCCTGCGGGGAGATCCAGGAAACACCATATATTTT. V usage is TRBV9 and J usage is TRBJ1-3; D is uncertain. The germline CDR1 and CDR2 sequences are SGDLS and YYNGEE. The CDR3 extends over 15 amino acids. V shed 4 bases and J shed 4 bases, with 15 bases lying between them.

The chain recombines TRBV5-6 with TRBJ2-6; D is ambiguous. This CDR3 is 15 amino acids long. Trimming removed 0 bases at V and 0 bases at J, with 4 bases between. Germline CDR1 reads SGHDT; CDR2 reads YYEEEE. The CDR3 reads CASSLGSSGANVLTF. DNA of the CDR3: TGTGCCAGCAGCTTGGGGAGCTCTGGGGCCAACGTCCTGACTTTC.

This clone was counted a single time. The rearrangement uses TRBV9 and TRBJ2-1; 9 bases agree with TRBD2. Germline values: CDR1 SGDLS, CDR2 YYNGEE. The CDR3 has 16 amino acids. V lost 4 bases and J lost 5; bases outside the gene matches: 10. In DNA form, the CDR3 reads TGTGCCAGCAGCCCAGGGCGGGGGGGGACACACAATGAGCAGTTCTTC. Its protein product is CASSPGRGGTHNEQFF.

The V gene is TRBV7-2, the J gene TRBJ2-1; 12 bases are a match to TRBD2. The CDR3 consists of 15 residues. V lost 3 bases and J lost 7; bases outside the gene matches: 4. The V gene's germline CDR1 is SGHTA and CDR2 FQGNSA. The CDR3 nucleotides read TGTGCCAGCAGCTTCACTAGCGGGAGGACAAATGAGCAGTTCTTC. Protein sequence: CASSFTSGRTNEQFF.

The chain links TRBV27 to TRBJ1-5, with 7 bases identical to TRBD1. J gave up 4 bases and V 5 bases, and 5 bases lay outside the gene matches. CDR1 MNHEY and CDR2 SMNVEV come from the germline V gene (reference sequence). This CDR3 contains 14 residues. As DNA, the CDR3 is TGTGCCAGCAGTCTCCGACAGGGAAATCAGCCCCAGCATTTT. This gives the protein CASSLRQGNQPQHF.

Note on this clone: At one end the junction does not follow the germline gene, possibly because of a read error. The gene calls are TRBV7-2 and TRBJ1-2, with TRBD1 matching over 8 bases. This CDR3 has 18 residues. Germline V CDR1 and CDR2: SGHTA, FQGNSA. CDR3: CANSLVGRGRELNYGYTF. The CDR3 DNA is TGTGCCAACAGCTTAGTGGGCAGGGGGCGGGAACTGAACTATGGCTACACCTTC.

The chain uses TRBV9 and TRBJ2-1; D is uncertain. CDR1 is SGDLS, CDR2 YYNGEE, per germline. With 2 bases removed from V and 12 bases from J, the gap between germline ends came to 15 bases. CDR3 length: 13 residues. The CDR3 DNA reads TGTGCCAGCAGCGTTTCGCAGGCCTCGGGGCAGTTCTTC. Translation: CASSVSQASGQFF.

This clone was recorded a few times. The V gene is TRBV28, the J gene TRBJ1-1; 8 bases map to TRBD1. V shed 9 bases, J shed 2 bases, and the junction held 11 bases outside the gene matches. The CDR3 is made up of 15 amino acids. The germline V gene has CDR1 MDHEN and CDR2 SYDVKM. The CDR3 spells CASNPDRVLNTEAFF. CDR3 nucleotides: TGTGCCAGTAACCCGGACAGGGTTCTTAACACTGAAGCTTTCTTT.

The V and J genes are TRBV5-4 and TRBJ2-3, with 9 bases aligning to TRBD2. Germline V gene lookup returns CDR1 SGHNT and CDR2 YYREEE (reference sequence). CDR3 length equals 15 residues. Losses at the gene ends were 3 bases for V and 0 bases for J; bases not matched to a gene: 2. CDR3: CASSSTSGSTDTQYF. DNA for the CDR3: TGTGCCAGCAGCTCGACTAGCGGAAGCACAGATACGCAGTATTTT. Complete variable domain (other parts from reference TRBV5-4 and TRBJ2-3): ETGVTQSPTHLIKTRGQQVTLRCSSQSGHNTVSWYQQALGQGPQFIFQYYREEENGRGNFPPRFSGLQFPNYSSELNVNALELDDSALYLCASSSTSGSTDTQYFGPGTRLTVL.

V usage is TRBV5-6 and J usage is TRBJ2-3; no definite D call. The CDR3 is 12 amino acids. CDR1 is SGHDT, CDR2 YYEEEE, per germline. V gave up 4 bases and J gave up 8 bases, with 11 bases separating them. CDR3 DNA: TGTGCCAGCAGCCTAGGGCAATTTACGCAGTATTTT. Residues: CASSLGQFTQYF.